The rows below give T cell receptor beta chains drawn from one sample of a study of blood T cell repertoires in COVID-19. The method was immunoSEQ multiplex PCR; TCRdb's version includes in-frame clones alone and lacks a portion of them. The table shows 150,000 or so clones, with approximately 82% occurring only once. The sample was peripheral blood. These receptors came from an elderly woman with acute or convalescent COVID-19. CDR3s include the opening cysteine and the closing phenylalanine or tryptophan. The D gene is left open where the match is weak. Clone size appears in some rows only: once, few, many, or a class for an expanded clone.

NA,TRBV4-2,TRBJ2-7,NA,13,CASSQSGSYEQYF,TGTGCCAGCAGCCAATCGGGGAGCTACGAGCAGTACTTC
NA,TRBV7-2,TRBJ2-7,NA,13,CASSLGTHYEQYF,TGTGCCAGCAGCTTAGGGACTCACTACGAGCAGTACTTC
NA,TRBV15,TRBJ2-7,TRBD1,13,CATSLDRSWKQYF,TGTGCCACCAGCCTGGACAGGTCGTGGAAGCAGTACTTC
NA,TRBV20-1,TRBJ1-4,NA,11,CSARLDEKLFF,TGCAGTGCTAGGTTAGATGAAAAACTGTTTTTT
NA,TRBV13,TRBJ2-7,TRBD2,16,CASSLSRREGRYEQYF,TGTGCCAGCAGCTTGTCCCGGCGGGAGGGCCGATACGAGCAGTACTTC
NA,TRBV6-5,TRBJ2-7,NA,15,CASSFRTDPSYEQYF,TGTGCCAGCAGTTTCAGGACAGACCCCTCCTACGAGCAGTACTTC
NA,TRBV7-2,TRBJ2-7,TRBD1,15,CASSRNRDRGYEQYF,TGTGCCAGCAGCCGGAACCGGGACAGGGGTTACGAGCAGTACTTC
few,TRBV28,TRBJ1-6,NA,15,CASSFSFSYNSPLHF,TGTGCCAGCAGTTTCTCGTTCTCCTATAATTCACCCCTCCACTTT
NA,TRBV18,TRBJ1-3,TRBD1,17,CASSSSPGQASGNTIYF,TGTGCCAGCTCCTCCTCCCCTGGACAGGCCTCTGGAAACACCATATATTTT
NA,TRBV27,TRBJ1-6,TRBD1,14,CASRRTGGNSPLHF,TGTGCCAGCAGACGGACAGGGGGGAATTCACCCCTCCACTTT
NA,TRBV27,TRBJ1-1,TRBD1,14,CASSWGSRGTEAFF,TGTGCCAGCAGTTGGGGGAGCAGGGGGACTGAAGCTTTCTTT
NA,TRBV6-5,TRBJ1-1,TRBD1,14,CASTLGQANTEAFF,TGTGCCAGCACCCTGGGACAGGCGAACACTGAAGCTTTCTTT
NA,TRBV1,TRBJ2-7,NA,14,CTSSQDIEGYEQYF,TGCACCAGCAGCCAAGATATTGAGGGATACGAGCAGTACTTC
NA,TRBV11-2,TRBJ1-5,NA,13,CASSPTANQPQHF,TGTGCCAGCAGCCCAACAGCCAATCAGCCCCAGCATTTT
NA,TRBV7-2,TRBJ1-2,TRBD1,14,CASSLLTGSSGYTF,TGTGCCAGCAGCTTACTGACAGGGAGTAGTGGCTACACCTTC
NA,TRBV27,TRBJ2-3,NA,14,CASSFNRDTDTQYF,TGTGCCAGCAGTTTTAATCGGGACACAGATACGCAGTATTTT
NA,TRBV5-1,TRBJ1-4,NA,16,CASSLAAGQKNEKLFF,TGCGCCAGCAGCTTGGCCGCAGGACAGAAGAATGAAAAACTGTTTTTT
NA,TRBV25-1,TRBJ2-3,TRBD2,15,CASSSGRGNTDTQYF,TGTGCCAGCAGTAGCGGGAGAGGGAACACAGATACGCAGTATTTT
few,TRBV19,TRBJ1-5,NA,13,CASSFNSNQPQHF,TGTGCCAGTAGTTTTAATAGCAATCAGCCCCAGCATTTT
NA,TRBV11-3,TRBJ2-1,NA,14,CASSLWGDYNEQFF,TGTGCCAGCAGCTTATGGGGGGATTACAATGAGCAGTTCTTC
NA,TRBV5-4,TRBJ2-1,TRBD2,15,CASRSGTSGYNEQFF,TGTGCCAGCAGGAGTGGGACTAGCGGCTACAATGAGCAGTTCTTC
NA,TRBV25-1,TRBJ2-1,NA,16,CASSEFWGQNYNEQFF,TGTGCCAGCAGTGAATTCTGGGGGCAAAACTACAATGAGCAGTTCTTC
NA,TRBV25-1,TRBJ2-4,NA,12,CASSVQGDIQYF,TGTGCCAGCAGTGTGCAGGGCGACATTCAGTACTTC